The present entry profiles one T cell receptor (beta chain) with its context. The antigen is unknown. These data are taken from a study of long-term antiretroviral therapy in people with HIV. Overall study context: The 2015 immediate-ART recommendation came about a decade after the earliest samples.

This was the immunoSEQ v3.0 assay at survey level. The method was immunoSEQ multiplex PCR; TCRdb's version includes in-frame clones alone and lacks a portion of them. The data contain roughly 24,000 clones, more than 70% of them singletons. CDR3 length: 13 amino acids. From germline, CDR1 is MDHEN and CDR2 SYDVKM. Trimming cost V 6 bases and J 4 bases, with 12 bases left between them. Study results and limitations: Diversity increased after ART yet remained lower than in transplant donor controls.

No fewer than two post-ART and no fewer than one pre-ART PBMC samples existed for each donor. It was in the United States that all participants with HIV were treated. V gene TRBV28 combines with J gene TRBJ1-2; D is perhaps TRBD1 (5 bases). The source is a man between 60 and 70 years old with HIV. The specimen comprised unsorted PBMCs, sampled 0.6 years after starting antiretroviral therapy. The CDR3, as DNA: TGTGCCAGCAGGGTACGGGGGACCTATGGCTACACCTTC. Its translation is CASRVRGTYGYTF.